A selection of T cell receptor beta chains follows, all from one sample in a study of T cell responses to AZD1222 COVID-19 vaccine. Clones were sequenced by immunoSEQ multiplex PCR, and TCRdb holds only the in-frame ones, with some missing. This sample has more than 150,000 clones; approximately 90% occur once, and the top ten carry about 1.6%. The sequences come from peripheral blood, collected on day 0 of AZD1222 vaccination. Source of these receptors: an adult in good health. CDR3s include the opening cysteine and the closing phenylalanine or tryptophan. The D gene is left open where the match is weak. A row's size may be missing; if present it is once, few, many or a size class.

clone_size	v_call	d_call	j_call	cdr3_aa	cdr3_nt
.	TRBV3-1/TRBV3-2	.	TRBJ2-7	CASSQDSGAARGYEQYF	TGTGCCAGCAGCCAAGACTCAGGGGCAGCTCGGGGCTACGAGCAGTACTTC
.	TRBV4-1	TRBD2	TRBJ2-2	CASSPGLAVKKSGELFF	TGCGCCAGCAGCCCCGGACTAGCGGTAAAAAAATCCGGGGAGCTGTTTTTT
.	TRBV6-1	.	TRBJ1-5	CASSDPGYSNQPQHF	TGTGCCAGCAGTGACCCCGGCTATAGCAATCAGCCCCAGCATTTT
.	TRBV7-2	.	TRBJ2-3	CASSSGTPWYTQYF	TGTGCCAGCAGCTCCGGGACCCCATGGTATACGCAGTATTTT
.	TRBV6-5	TRBD1	TRBJ1-1	CASRRQGSGTEAFF	TGTGCCAGCAGACGACAGGGATCGGGCACTGAAGCTTTCTTT
few	TRBV18	TRBD1	TRBJ1-6	CASSPRGTVAPLHF	TGTGCCAGCTCACCAAGGGGGACAGTGGCACCCCTCCACTTT
.	TRBV4-2	.	TRBJ1-3	CASSQETGEIRNTIYF	TGTGCCAGCAGCCAAGAGACAGGAGAGATCCGAAACACCATATATTTT
.	TRBV9	TRBD2	TRBJ2-3	CASSVDSSGVTDTQYF	TGTGCCAGCAGCGTAGACTCTAGCGGAGTCACAGATACGCAGTATTTT
.	TRBV7-3	.	TRBJ1-6	CASSLGSGRNSPLHF	TGTGCCAGCAGCTTGGGGTCAGGCAGGAATTCACCCCTCCACTTT
.	TRBV5-6	.	TRBJ2-7	CASSFGQPSYEQYF	TGTGCCAGCAGCTTCGGGCAGCCCTCCTACGAGCAGTACTTC
.	TRBV7-9	TRBD1	TRBJ2-3	CASSQAGTGTDTQYF	TGTGCCAGCAGCCAAGCAGGGACAGGCACAGATACGCAGTATTTT
.	TRBV11-2	.	TRBJ1-2	CACSFGGLVRGAYGYTF	TGTGCCTGTAGCTTCGGGGGGCTAGTCAGGGGTGCCTATGGCTACACCTTC
.	TRBV4-3	TRBD1	TRBJ1-2	CASSPSITGTGSGYTF	TGCGCCAGCAGCCCTTCAATTACCGGGACAGGGAGCGGCTACACCTTC
.	TRBV5-1	TRBD2	TRBJ2-3	CASRIAGGRYTQYF	TGCGCCAGCAGAATAGCGGGGGGGAGATATACGCAGTATTTT
.	TRBV19	.	TRBJ1-1	CASSISRDVLLAFF	TGTGCCAGTAGTATATCCAGGGACGTCCTTTTGGCTTTCTTT